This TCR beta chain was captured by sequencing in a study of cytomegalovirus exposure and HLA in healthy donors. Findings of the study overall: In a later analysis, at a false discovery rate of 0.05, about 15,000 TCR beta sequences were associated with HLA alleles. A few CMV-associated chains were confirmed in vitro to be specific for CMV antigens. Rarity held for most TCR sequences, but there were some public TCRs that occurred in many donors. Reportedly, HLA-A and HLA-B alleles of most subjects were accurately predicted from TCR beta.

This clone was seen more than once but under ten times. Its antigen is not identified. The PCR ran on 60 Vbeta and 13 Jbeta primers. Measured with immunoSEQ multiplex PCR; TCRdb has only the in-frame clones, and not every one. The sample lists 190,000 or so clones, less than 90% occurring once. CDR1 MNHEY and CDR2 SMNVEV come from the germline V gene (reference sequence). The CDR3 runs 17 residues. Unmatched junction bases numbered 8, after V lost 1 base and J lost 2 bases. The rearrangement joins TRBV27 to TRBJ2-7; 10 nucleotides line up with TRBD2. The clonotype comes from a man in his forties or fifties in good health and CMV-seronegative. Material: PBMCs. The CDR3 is CASSLLFPSGGTYEQYF. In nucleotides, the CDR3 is TGTGCCAGCAGTTTATTGTTCCCTAGCGGGGGAACCTACGAGCAGTACTTC.